These 17 T cell receptor beta chains came from one sample sequenced in a study of blood T cell repertoires in COVID-19. Profiled with immunoSEQ multiplex PCR; TCRdb holds only in-frame clones, not every one. Of about 470,000 clones in the sample, about nine tenths are singletons; the top ten hold roughly 0.7%. Sequenced: PBMCs or T cells enriched from blood (not recorded which). Every receptor here comes from a woman aged 18-30 years who had recovered from COVID-19.

The gene calls are TRBV11-2 and TRBJ2-1; no clear D. V lost 5 bases to trimming and J lost 8 bases, with 16 bases between them. The CDR3 runs 14 residues. Looked up from germline, CDR1 is SGHAT and CDR2 is FQNNGV. As DNA, the CDR3 is TGTGCCAGCAGCACCCCTAGGTATTCCTATGAGCAGTTCTTC. It is translated as CASSTPRYSYEQFF.

The chain couples TRBV25-1 to TRBJ1-2; D gene unclear. Per the germline V gene, CDR1 is MGHDK and CDR2 is SYGVNS. V was pared by 5 bases and J by 6 bases, with 10 bases between. This CDR3 has 12 amino acids. The chain's CDR3 is CASSMGADGYTF. CDR3 bases: TGTGCCAGCAGTATGGGAGCGGATGGCTACACCTTC.

This clone was observed a handful of times. The chain links TRBV4-1 to TRBJ2-3, with D unclear. Germline V gene lookup returns CDR1 MGHRA and CDR2 YSYEKL. V was clipped by 1 base and J by 0 bases, with 14 bases between them. This CDR3 region has 17 residues. Here the CDR3 DNA reads TGCGCCAGCAGCCAAGGGTACGGCGGATCTAGCACAGATACGCAGTATTTT. It translates to CASSQGYGGSSTDTQYF.

This sequence joins TRBV10-2 and TRBJ1-6, with D possibly TRBD1 on 6 matching bases. The germline V gene encodes CDR1 WSHSY and CDR2 SAAADI. This CDR3 contains 18 residues. V shed 2 bases and J shed 2 bases, with 16 bases lying between them. The CDR3 region has the DNA TGCGCCAGCAGTGAGATGGTGGCAGGGGCAACCTATAATTCACCCCTCCACTTT. Protein product: CASSEMVAGATYNSPLHF.

This clone showed up just a few times. The chain links TRBV5-6 to TRBJ1-1; D gene unclear. The CDR3 has 14 amino acids. Trimming left V 4 bases short and J 6 bases short, with 16 bases between. The germline V gene has CDR1 SGHDT and CDR2 YYEEEE. This CDR3 reads CASSLTHSWAEAFF. CDR3 nucleotides: TGTGCCAGCAGCCTGACACACAGCTGGGCTGAAGCTTTCTTT. Full variable domain (remainder filled in from reference TRBV5-6 and TRBJ1-1): DAGVTQSPTHLIKTRGQQVTLRCSPKSGHDTVSWYQQALGQGPQFIFQYYEEEERQRGNFPDRFSGHQFPNYSSELNVNALLLGDSALYLCASSLTHSWAEAFFGQGTRLTVV.

The V gene is TRBV19, the J gene TRBJ1-5; the match to TRBD1 covers 8 bases. In germline, CDR1 is LNHDA, CDR2 SQIVND (reference sequence). This CDR3 spans 14 amino acids. V shed 2 bases and J 7 bases; nucleotides not matched to a gene: 4. The CDR3, as DNA: TGTGCCAGTAGTATACAGGGGGCTGGGCAGCCCCAGCATTTT. Translating gives CASSIQGAGQPQHF.

V is TRBV30 and J is TRBJ1-4; unclear D gene. Per germline, CDR1 GTSNPN and CDR2 SVGIG (reference sequence). V was cut by 3 bases and J by 10 bases, with 12 bases left in between. The CDR3 is made up of 12 amino acids. CDR3 in DNA: TGTGCCTGGAGGGGCACCGGAGGAAAACTGTTTTTT. Protein sequence: CAWRGTGGKLFF. Supplemented by reference TRBV30 and TRBJ1-4, the full variable domain reads SQTIHQWPATLVQPVGSPLSLECTVEGTSNPNLYWYRQAAGRGLQLLFYSVGIGQISSEVPQNLSASRPQDRQFILSSKKLLLSDSGFYLCAWRGTGGKLFFGSGTQLSVL.

This clone was found once. J is TRBJ1-2 and V is TRBV2, with no clear D. Trimming pared 8 bases from V and 8 bases from J, leaving 30 bases between. Germline assignment: CDR1 SNHLY and CDR2 FYNNEI. This CDR3 has 17 residues. As DNA, the CDR3 is TGTGCCAGCCAAGAGGCCTTGACGGTAGGGAGTATGCAGGGCTACACCTTC. Translated: CASQEALTVGSMQGYTF.

The chain links TRBV27 to TRBJ1-5, with 8 bases matching TRBD1. There are 20 residues in the CDR3. Germline V CDR1 and CDR2: MNHEY, SMNVEV (reference sequence). Trimming cost V 4 bases and J 9 bases; bases outside gene matches: 26. The CDR3 nucleotides read TGTGCCAGCAGTTCCCGGGGCACTGGGACAGGTATCAGCCCCCGCATGCCCCAGCATTTT. This translates into CASSSRGTGTGISPRMPQHF.

There are a few counts of this clone. The rearrangement links TRBV7-3 to TRBJ1-2; 8 bases map to TRBD1. Germline values: CDR1 SGHTA, CDR2 FQGTGA. This CDR3 has 15 residues. V was pared by 5 bases and J by 4 bases, with 9 bases of the junction left unmatched. CDR3 amino acids: CASSPQGASSYGYTF. The DNA of the CDR3 is TGTGCCAGCAGCCCCCAGGGGGCATCATCCTATGGCTACACCTTC.

This chain links TRBV7-9 with TRBJ2-1; TRBD2 aligns across 10 bases. Germline V gene sequence: CDR1 SEHNR, CDR2 FQNEAQ (reference sequence). This CDR3 is built from 16 residues. Trimming removed 5 bases from V and 8 bases from J; junction bases left unmatched: 12. The CDR3 sequence is CASSPPLAGAGDEQFF. The CDR3 region has the DNA TGTGCCAGCAGCCCTCCGCTAGCGGGAGCGGGGGATGAGCAGTTCTTC. The whole variable domain, remainder taken from reference TRBV7-9 and TRBJ2-1, is DTGVSQNPRHKITKRGQNVTFRCDPISEHNRLYWYRQTLGQGPEFLTYFQNEAQLEKSRLLSDRFSAERPKGSFSTLEIQRTEQGDSAMYLCASSPPLAGAGDEQFFGPGTRLTVL.

This clone occurred once. The rearrangement links TRBV12-5 to TRBJ1-6; the match to TRBD1 covers 8 bases. Germline CDR1 reads LGHNT; CDR2 reads FRNRAP. Unmatched junction bases numbered 10, after V lost 1 base and J lost 8 bases. This CDR3 is built from 17 residues. CDR3: CASGLATGTGDYSPLHF. The CDR3 DNA sequence: TGTGCTAGTGGTTTGGCTACCGGGACAGGAGATTATTCACCCCTCCACTTT.

CDR3 DNA: TGTGCCAGCAGTGAAAGGGGACAGGGGGTAACTCCTAACTATGGCTACACCTTC. Protein: CASSERGQGVTPNYGYTF. The V and J genes are TRBV2 and TRBJ1-2, with 11 bases identical to TRBD1. Germline CDR1 and CDR2: SNHLY and FYNNEI. The CDR3 totals 18 residues. Trimming removed 2 bases from V and 0 bases from J; junction bases left unmatched: 8.

The chain uses TRBV7-9 and TRBJ2-1; D is uncertain. The V gene's germline CDR1 is SEHNR and CDR2 FQNEAQ (reference sequence). This CDR3 is 8 amino acids long. V lost 3 bases and J lost 15, with 3 bases in between. Here the CDR3 DNA reads TGTGCCAGCAGCTTTAGGTTCTTC. This translates into CASSFRFF.

V usage is TRBV9 and J usage is TRBJ2-1; D ambiguous. The CDR3 loop spans 18 amino acids. CDR1 and CDR2 from the germline V gene are SGDLS and YYNGEE. V lost 4 bases, J lost 0 bases, and 20 bases lay in between. The CDR3 sequence is CASSPPSRGLSSYNEQFF. CDR3 DNA sequence: TGTGCCAGCAGCCCTCCATCTCGCGGCCTCAGCTCCTACAATGAGCAGTTCTTC.

V gene TRBV12-3 or TRBV12-4 combines with J gene TRBJ1-1; TRBD1 is a possible D gene (5 bases). There are 13 residues in the CDR3. V was shortened by 3 bases and J by 5 bases, with 10 bases between the two germline ends. The CDR3 loop reads CASSFGGGTEAFF. In DNA form, the CDR3 reads TGTGCCAGCAGTTTTGGGGGGGGGACTGAAGCTTTCTTT.

This chain links TRBV6-1 with TRBJ1-6, with D uncertain. CDR1 MNHNS and CDR2 SASEGT come from the germline V gene. The CDR3 length is 16 residues. The V end was cut by 1 base, the J end by 0 bases, with 7 bases between. The CDR3 here is CASSEGHHSYNSPLHF. The DNA for the CDR3 is TGTGCCAGCAGTGAAGGACACCACTCCTATAATTCACCCCTCCACTTT.